This T cell receptor (beta chain) emerged from a study of T cells in Graves' hyperthyroidism and ophthalmopathy. The source material, RNA transcripts, was used to amplify TCR beta CDR3 regions. TCR CDR3 underwent first-round RT-PCR with the HTBI primer set. TCRdb re-analysed the multiplex PCR reads in MiXCR, keeping a single row per CDR3 protein. The data contain around 250,000 distinct CDR3 sequences, about 15% of them singletons. Study-wide points: A model of 13 V-J pairs discriminated ophthalmopathy from stable hyperthyroidism. Model-based prediction identified ophthalmopathy a median approximately 6.2 months prior to its onset.

Reasons for excluding patients were uncontrolled infection, other autoimmune disease, pregnancy or lactation. The table lists this clonotype with a few counts. Its antigen is still unknown. V lost 3 bases to trimming and J lost 2 bases, with 17 bases between them. The CDR3 is made up of 16 amino acids. Per germline, CDR1 SGHDT and CDR2 YYEEEE. Sequenced: blood. The receptor comes from a woman between 40 and 55 years old with Graves' hyperthyroidism that later progressed to Graves' ophthalmopathy. The rearrangement links TRBV5-6 to TRBJ2-5, with D perhaps given as TRBD1 or TRBD2 (5 bases each). Here the CDR3 DNA reads TGTGCCAGCAGCTCACGTCGGGACCCACGACAAGAGACCCAGTACTTC. This gives the protein CASSSRRDPRQETQYF.